The source of this T cell receptor beta chain is a study of OX40 agonist ivuxolimab in advanced cancers. Study-wide results and caveats: There were, on average, more expanded clones in CD8+ T cells than in CD4+. At 0.1 to 3.0 mg/kg and by week 6, clonal expansion occurred in CD4+ and CD8+ blood T cells.

Remarks on this clone: Its antigen remains unidentified.

Using immunoSEQ multiplex PCR, the repertoire was profiled, and TCRdb retains in-frame clones only, with some absent. This table holds some 49,000 clones, 75% to 90% found once. CDR3 length equals 17 residues. Germline CDR1 MNHEY, CDR2 SMNVEV (reference sequence). Deletions cut 5 bases from V and 0 bases from J, with 14 bases between. This TCR came from an adult with an advanced solid tumor such as melanoma, head and neck, liver or kidney cancer. Specimen: CD4+ or CD8+ T cells sorted from blood, collected in a trial of the OX40 agonist ivuxolimab. This chain joins TRBV27 and TRBJ1-6, with D tentatively TRBD1 (5 bases). This CDR3 is CASSRDPMLSYNSPLHF. The DNA for the CDR3 is TGTGCCAGCAGTAGGGACCCCATGCTCTCCTATAATTCACCCCTCCACTTT.